Listed here are 27 T cell receptor beta chains from one sample, sequenced in a study of a mutant IDH1 vaccine in newly diagnosed glioma. Their antigen targets remain unknown. Time point here: week 11, during vaccination. In every dose of vaccine, 300 ug of mutant IDH1 20-mer peptide was given alongside topical imiquimod. Method: immunoSEQ multiplex PCR; TCRdb's copy keeps in-frame clones and lacks some. The sample gives about 36,000 clones, 80% of which show up once; more than 13% is in the top ten. This specimen was peripheral blood mononuclear cells (PBMCs), taken from a glioma patient whose treatment included an IDH1 peptide vaccine. The receptors here all came from a woman aged 25 to 45 with glioma. Some clones in this sample may be carry-over from other donors' samples.

This clone was detected only a few times. This chain connects TRBV4-1 to TRBJ2-5; 7 nucleotides line up with TRBD1. The CDR3 consists of 15 residues. V was clipped by 3 bases and J by 5 bases; unmatched bases: 9. Germline-derived CDR1 and CDR2 are MGHRA and YSYEKL. CDR3 amino acids: CASSQGQLRGETQYF. The CDR3 bases are TGCGCCAGCAGCCAGGGACAGCTCAGAGGGGAGACCCAGTACTTC.

This chain links TRBV18 with TRBJ2-2; D possibly corresponds to TRBD2 (5 bases). The CDR3 consists of 14 residues. The germline gives CDR1 KGHSH, CDR2 LQKENI. The germline V and J ends were trimmed by 2 bases and 2 bases, with 6 bases remaining between them. The CDR3 here is CASSPEGNTGELFF. CDR3 nucleotides: TGTGCCAGCTCACCAGAGGGCAACACCGGGGAGCTGTTTTTT.

In its sample, this clone was seen once. The chain is built from TRBV4-1 and TRBJ2-7; 9 bases fit TRBD2. The J segment lost 1 base and the V segment lost 5 bases, leaving 9 bases of the junction unmatched. In germline, CDR1 is MGHRA, CDR2 YSYEKL. This CDR3 region has 16 residues. DNA of the CDR3: TGCGCCAGCAGCATACCCGGGACTAGCCCGTCCTACGAGCAGTACTTC. Its translation is CASSIPGTSPSYEQYF.

The chain employs TRBV27 and TRBJ2-3; 7 bases are a match to TRBD1. CDR1 and CDR2 from the germline V gene are MNHEY and SMNVEV (reference sequence). CDR3 size: 17 residues. J gave up 0 bases and V 2 bases, and 8 bases lay outside the gene matches. For the CDR3, the DNA is TGTGCCAGCAGTTTACTCGGGACAGCCTCTAGCACAGATACGCAGTATTTT. Translation gives CASSLLGTASSTDTQYF.

The genes are TRBV9 and TRBJ2-7; D not resolved. Germline assignment: CDR1 SGDLS and CDR2 YYNGEE. Deletions cut 0 bases from V and 3 bases from J, with 10 bases between. The CDR3 consists of 14 residues. CDR3 sequence: CASSVEEIGYEQYF. The CDR3 DNA follows: TGTGCCAGCAGCGTAGAGGAGATAGGCTACGAGCAGTACTTC.

A few counts support this clone. This chain connects TRBV19 to TRBJ1-2; a weak D match, TRBD1 (6 bases). V lost 7 bases to trimming and J lost 6 bases, with 18 bases between them. Germline V gene data show CDR1 as LNHDA and CDR2 as SQIVND (reference sequence). This CDR3 has 14 residues. In nucleotides, the CDR3 is TGTGCCAGTACCCGGACACCCTCAGGGGATGGCTACACCTTC. Protein: CASTRTPSGDGYTF.

V gene TRBV6-1 combines with J gene TRBJ2-7; 9 positions agree with TRBD1. J lost 2 bases, V lost 7 bases, and 9 bases had no gene match. Germline lookup yields CDR1 MNHNS and CDR2 SASEGT. CDR3 length equals 15 residues. This CDR3 is CASTEGDREAYEQYF. As DNA, the CDR3 is TGTGCCAGCACCGAGGGGGACAGGGAGGCCTACGAGCAGTACTTC.

The rearrangement uses TRBV5-1 and TRBJ2-1; a possible D gene is TRBD1 (5 bases). This CDR3 is built from 11 residues. V dropped 1 base and J dropped 9 bases, with 5 bases sitting between them. CDR1 and CDR2 from the germline V gene are SGHRS and YFSETQ. CDR3 DNA sequence: TGCGCCAGCAGCTTGAGGGGTGAGCAGTTCTTC. Translating gives CASSLRGEQFF.

This chain connects TRBV9 to TRBJ2-1; TRBD2 might be the D (6 bases). The CDR3 length is 16 residues. Germline CDR1 SGDLS, CDR2 YYNGEE. Trimming cost V 4 bases and J 2 bases, with 16 bases left between them. CDR3 in amino acids: CASSLWDSTTYNEQFF. The CDR3 DNA reads TGTGCCAGCAGCCTGTGGGACTCGACCACCTACAATGAGCAGTTCTTC.

The chain is built from TRBV7-6 and TRBJ2-7; 9 bases agree with TRBD2. J gave up 0 bases and V 4 bases, and 10 bases lay outside the gene matches. The CDR3 totals 17 residues. The germline CDR1 and CDR2 sequences are SGHVS and FNYEAQ. The CDR3 sequence: CASSSPIGTSFSYEQYF. Here the CDR3 DNA reads TGTGCCAGCAGCTCGCCTATCGGGACTAGCTTCTCCTACGAGCAGTACTTC.

This clone was found a few times. The genes are TRBV2 and TRBJ1-4; 9 bases align to TRBD1. Looked up from germline, CDR1 is SNHLY and CDR2 is FYNNEI. The CDR3 totals 19 residues. The V and J ends lost 2 bases and 5 bases, in that order; junction bases with no gene match: 15. The CDR3 here is CASSEYGTGPFRNNEKLFF. CDR3 bases: TGTGCCAGCAGTGAATATGGGACAGGGCCTTTTAGAAACAATGAAAAACTGTTTTTT.

V gene TRBV28 combines with J gene TRBJ2-7, with D unclear. The CDR3 has 13 residues. The V gene lost 8 bases and the J gene lost 2 bases, with 13 bases spanning the gap. CDR1 is MDHEN and CDR2 is SYDVKM in the germline V gene. The CDR3 sequence: CASYSPLTYEQYF. The CDR3 DNA sequence: TGTGCCAGCTACTCCCCCCTAACCTACGAGCAGTACTTC.

This chain connects TRBV9 to TRBJ1-4; TRBD1 agrees at 10 bases. J was trimmed by 10 bases and V by 2 bases; bases with no gene match: 5. Germline V gene sequence: CDR1 SGDLS, CDR2 YYNGEE. The CDR3 sequence is 14 residues long. The CDR3 spells CASSVGTGEGKLFF. For the CDR3, the DNA is TGTGCCAGCAGCGTGGGGACAGGGGAAGGAAAACTGTTTTTT. Filled out from reference TRBV9 and TRBJ1-4, the complete variable domain reads DSGVTQTPKHLITATGQRVTLRCSPRSGDLSVYWYQQSLDQGLQFLIQYYNGEERAKGNILERFSAQQFPDLHSELNLSSLELGDSALYFCASSVGTGEGKLFFGSGTQLSVL.

A single count supports this clone. The CDR3 spells CASTTIGTGGSNQPQHF. The CDR3 DNA is TGTGCCAGCACTACGATAGGGACAGGGGGCAGCAATCAGCCCCAGCATTTT. The chain combines TRBV7-2 with TRBJ1-5; 12 nucleotides match TRBD1. The CDR3 has 17 amino acids. V was pared by 7 bases and J by 1 base, with 8 bases of the junction left unmatched. Germline V gives CDR1 SGHTA, CDR2 FQGNSA.

The CDR3 sequence: CASSSTGRRLTDTQYF. CDR3 sequence (DNA): TGTGCCAGCAGCTCAACCGGACGGAGGCTCACAGATACGCAGTATTTT. The chain employs TRBV5-4 and TRBJ2-3, with D possibly being TRBD2 (5 bases). This CDR3 spans 16 amino acids. Germline assignment: CDR1 SGHNT and CDR2 YYREEE (reference sequence). The V end was cut by 3 bases, the J end by 2 bases, with 16 bases between.

The chain links TRBV2 to TRBJ2-5; D might be TRBD1 (5 bases). CDR3 size: 11 residues. Trimming removed 7 bases from V and 5 bases from J, with 8 bases in between. Germline V CDR1 and CDR2: SNHLY, FYNNEI. The CDR3 spells CASKGSETQYF. The CDR3 DNA reads as TGTGCCAGCAAGGGGTCGGAGACCCAGTACTTC.

This chain uses TRBV7-3 with TRBJ2-3; no clear D gene. Germline CDR1 and CDR2: SGHTA and FQGTGA. The CDR3 contains 12 residues. Trimming took off 3 bases at V and 5 bases at J, with 6 bases between the two ends. The CDR3 nucleotides read TGTGCCAGCAGCTTCTTTGGAGATACGCAGTATTTT. This sequence encodes CASSFFGDTQYF.

This clone was detected a few times. This chain connects TRBV19 to TRBJ1-1; 8 bases are shared with TRBD1. Germline V gene data show CDR1 as LNHDA and CDR2 as SQIVND (reference sequence). V shed 1 base, J shed 1 base, and the junction held 11 bases outside the gene matches. This CDR3 region has 18 residues. CDR3 loop: CASSIVTRTGKSNTEAFF. In nucleotides, the CDR3 is TGTGCCAGTAGTATAGTTACTCGGACAGGGAAGTCGAACACTGAAGCTTTCTTT.

J is TRBJ2-1 and V is TRBV6-5; 9 nucleotides align to TRBD2. CDR1 MNHEY and CDR2 SVGAGI come from the germline V gene. The ends lost 4 bases at V and 9 bases at J; junction bases unmatched: 7. CDR3 length: 14 residues. The CDR3 nucleotides are TGTGCCAGCAGTTGGGGGCGGGAGGGGACTGAGCAGTTCTTC. Amino acids: CASSWGREGTEQFF.

This sequence joins TRBV2 and TRBJ2-3, with 10 bases matching TRBD2. The ends lost 7 bases at V and 1 base at J; junction bases unmatched: 8. Per germline, CDR1 SNHLY and CDR2 FYNNEI. The CDR3 length is 16 residues. This CDR3 is CASTPTSGPRTDTQYF. The CDR3 DNA reads TGTGCCAGCACACCGACTAGCGGGCCTCGCACAGATACGCAGTATTTT.

The V gene is TRBV9, the J gene TRBJ2-2, with 8 bases fitting TRBD2. The CDR3 totals 17 residues. Germline assignment: CDR1 SGDLS and CDR2 YYNGEE. J was trimmed by 2 bases and V by 2 bases; bases with no gene match: 8. The DNA for the CDR3 is TGTGCCAGCAGCGTTTCCTTAGCGGGAACTAACACCGGGGAGCTGTTTTTT. Amino acids: CASSVSLAGTNTGELFF.

This sequence joins TRBV6-1 and TRBJ1-1; the D is unclear. V was cut by 5 bases and J by 3 bases, with 10 bases left in between. The CDR3 is 13 residues long. CDR1 and CDR2 (germline): MNHNS, SASEGT. CDR3 sequence: CASSKQPDTEAFF. DNA of the CDR3: TGTGCCAGCAGTAAACAGCCCGACACTGAAGCTTTCTTT.

The rearrangement links TRBV9 to TRBJ1-1; D is uncertain. Trimming took 4 bases from V and 3 from J, leaving 13 bases between them. Germline V lookup: CDR1 SGDLS, CDR2 YYNGEE. The CDR3 is 14 amino acids. This CDR3 reads CASSPRAGDTEAFF. The DNA of the CDR3 is TGTGCCAGCAGCCCCCGAGCCGGAGACACTGAAGCTTTCTTT.

The V and J genes are TRBV5-4 and TRBJ2-1; 13 nucleotides align to TRBD2. The V gene end was trimmed by 3 bases and the J gene end by 6 bases; junction bases not matched to a gene: 6. This CDR3 region has 16 residues. Germline V CDR1 and CDR2: SGHNT, YYREEE (reference sequence). CDR3 sequence reads: CASSSGGLAGANEQFF. The CDR3 DNA reads as TGTGCCAGCAGCTCGGGAGGACTAGCGGGAGCCAATGAGCAGTTCTTC.

The gene calls are TRBV15 and TRBJ1-2; D ambiguous. With 1 base removed from V and 6 bases from J, the gap between germline ends came to 9 bases. The CDR3 has 13 residues. Germline CDR1 reads LNHNV; CDR2 reads YYDKDF (reference sequence). The CDR3 protein is CATSRVRIHGYTF. The CDR3 DNA reads as TGTGCCACCAGCAGAGTAAGGATTCATGGCTACACCTTC. The variable domain in full, completed from reference TRBV15 and TRBJ1-2, reads DAMVIQNPRYQVTQFGKPVTLSCSQTLNHNVMYWYQQKSSQAPKLLFHYYDKDFNNEADTPDNFQSRRPNTSFCFLDIRSPGLGDTAMYLCATSRVRIHGYTFGSGTRLTVV.

The chain combines TRBV18 with TRBJ2-1, with a weak D call TRBD2 (5 bases). Germline values: CDR1 KGHSH, CDR2 LQKENI. V was pared by 0 bases and J by 5 bases, with 17 bases between. The CDR3 totals 17 residues. The CDR3 loop is CASSPPKDSPRNNEQFF. The CDR3, as DNA: TGTGCCAGCTCACCACCAAAGGACTCCCCTCGGAACAATGAGCAGTTCTTC.

This chain joins TRBV7-9 and TRBJ1-4; no firm D call. This CDR3 is built from 11 residues. Germline values: CDR1 SEHNR, CDR2 FQNEAQ (reference sequence). V was pared by 6 bases and J by 8 bases, with 7 bases between. CDR3 nucleotide sequence: TGTGCCAGCAGTCGAGGGGAAAAACTGTTTTTT. It codes for CASSRGEKLFF.